The 26 T cell receptor beta chains given below trace back to one sample, sequenced in a study of blood T cell repertoires in COVID-19. TCRdb's copy holds only in-frame clones and misses some; the assay was immunoSEQ multiplex PCR. This table holds about 90,000 clones, 70% to 90% found once. The specimen was peripheral blood. The receptors stem from a man aged 50-59 years with COVID-19, enrolled during active disease.

V is TRBV11-1 and J is TRBJ1-2; 12 positions match TRBD1. Germline V CDR1 and CDR2: SGHAT, FQDESV (reference sequence). The CDR3 is 15 residues long. After removal of 3 bases from V and 6 bases from J, the junction contained 5 bases not matched to a gene. CDR3 DNA: TGTGCCAGCAGCTTCGGGACAGGGGGCTGGAATGGCTACACCTTC. Residues: CASSFGTGGWNGYTF.

The chain is built from TRBV27 and TRBJ2-7, with D possibly matching TRBD1 (5 bases). Trimming stripped 3 bases from V and 0 bases from J, with 6 bases between. Per the germline V gene, CDR1 is MNHEY and CDR2 is SMNVEV (reference sequence). This CDR3 region has 13 residues. The CDR3 DNA reads TGTGCCAGCAGTTTTGACAGCTCCTACGAGCAGTACTTC. It translates to CASSFDSSYEQYF.

The chain is built from TRBV9 and TRBJ1-6, with TRBD1 identical over 7 bases. This CDR3 spans 15 amino acids. Per germline, CDR1 SGDLS and CDR2 YYNGEE. V shed 0 bases and J 10 bases; nucleotides not matched to a gene: 7. Here the CDR3 DNA reads TGTGCCAGCAGCGTAGACGGGACAGTAGGGTCACCCCTCCACTTT. Translation: CASSVDGTVGSPLHF.

The rearrangement links TRBV7-9 to TRBJ1-6; 9 bases match TRBD1. V was clipped by 4 bases and J by 7 bases; unmatched bases: 5. The germline gives CDR1 SEHNR, CDR2 FQNEAQ (reference sequence). The CDR3 spans 15 residues. As DNA, the CDR3 is TGTGCCAGCAGCTACGGGGACAGGGAGAATTCACCCCTCCACTTT. It specifies CASSYGDRENSPLHF.

The chain carries TRBV6-4 and TRBJ2-3; D not resolved. The CDR3 contains 13 residues. V gave up 4 bases and J gave up 0 bases, with 5 bases separating them. The germline CDR1 and CDR2 sequences are MRHNA and SNTAGT. For the CDR3, the DNA is TGTGCCAGCAGTGTTGGCAGCACAGATACGCAGTATTTT. Residues: CASSVGSTDTQYF.

The chain recombines TRBV5-1 with TRBJ2-5; D call uncertain. The CDR3 sequence is 14 residues long. Looked up from germline, CDR1 is SGHRS and CDR2 is YFSETQ. V was shortened by 1 base and J by 3 bases, with 10 bases between the two germline ends. CDR3 sequence reads: CASSLMAVKETQYF. The DNA for the CDR3 is TGCGCCAGCAGCTTGATGGCAGTGAAAGAGACCCAGTACTTC.

This clone was picked up one time. The chain carries TRBV27 and TRBJ2-7, with D tentatively TRBD2 (5 bases). CDR3 length: 16 residues. The germline gives CDR1 MNHEY, CDR2 SMNVEV (reference sequence). V gave up 0 bases and J gave up 2 bases, with 14 bases separating them. The CDR3: CASSLSSGEGTYEQYF. For the CDR3, the DNA is TGTGCCAGCAGTTTATCGTCCGGGGAAGGAACCTACGAGCAGTACTTC.

The rearrangement uses TRBV30 and TRBJ1-5; 9 bases fit TRBD1. The ends lost 1 base at V and 2 bases at J; junction bases unmatched: 3. CDR1 and CDR2 (germline): GTSNPN, SVGIG (reference sequence). The CDR3 totals 15 residues. The CDR3 DNA is TGTGCCTGGAGTGAACAGGGGGCTGGCAATCAGCCCCAGCATTTT. It yields the protein CAWSEQGAGNQPQHF.

The chain uses TRBV2 and TRBJ1-2, with 7 bases fitting TRBD1. V trimming: 5 bases; J trimming: 7 bases; junction bases outside the gene matches: 10. CDR3 length equals 14 residues. Per the germline V gene, CDR1 is SNHLY and CDR2 is FYNNEI. This CDR3 reads CASSPGGTIGGYTF. As DNA, the CDR3 is TGTGCCAGCAGTCCAGGGGGGACGATTGGTGGCTACACCTTC.

V gene TRBV14 combines with J gene TRBJ1-1; TRBD1 matches 9 bases. J was trimmed by 4 bases and V by 1 base; bases with no gene match: 7. CDR3 length equals 16 residues. The germline gives CDR1 SGHDN, CDR2 FVKESK. In DNA, the CDR3 is TGTGCCAGCAGCCAAGGGTCCGGGACAGGGATCACTGAAGCTTTCTTT. It yields the protein CASSQGSGTGITEAFF.

V is TRBV18 and J is TRBJ1-4; 9 bases align to TRBD1. The ends lost 2 bases at V and 4 bases at J; junction bases unmatched: 2. This CDR3 is 15 amino acids long. Germline CDR1 is KGHSH and CDR2 is LQKENI. CDR3 bases: TGTGCCAGCTCACCAAGGACAGGGGTTAATGAAAAACTGTTTTTT. Protein product: CASSPRTGVNEKLFF.

The chain combines TRBV3-1 (or the pseudogene TRBV3-2) with TRBJ1-6; 9 bases are shared with TRBD1. The V gene's germline CDR1 is LGHDT and CDR2 YNNKEL (reference sequence). J was trimmed by 3 bases and V by 4 bases; bases with no gene match: 10. The CDR3 is 18 amino acids. The CDR3 spells CASSPGTGIRFYNSPLHF. The CDR3 region has the DNA TGTGCCAGCAGCCCCGGGACAGGGATCCGATTCTATAATTCACCCCTCCACTTT.

The rearrangement uses TRBV28 and TRBJ1-1; tentative D call: TRBD1 (5 bases). The CDR3 spans 15 residues. The germline V gene has CDR1 MDHEN and CDR2 SYDVKM. V lost 2 bases and J 0 bases, leaving 10 bases between the germline ends. CDR3 protein: CASSLVRQLNTEAFF. The DNA of the CDR3 is TGTGCCAGCAGTTTAGTTAGACAGCTGAACACTGAAGCTTTCTTT.

The CDR3 sequence is CASSLRENTEAFF. CDR3 sequence (DNA): TGTGCCAGCAGTTTACGAGAAAACACTGAAGCTTTCTTT. The chain has TRBV12-3 or TRBV12-4 and TRBJ1-1, with D unclear. V dropped 2 bases and J dropped 2 bases, with 6 bases sitting between them. The CDR3 spans 13 residues.

This rearrangement joins TRBV11-3 to TRBJ1-1; D gene uncertain. CDR3 size: 13 residues. V was cut by 1 base and J by 2 bases, with 5 bases left in between. Germline-derived CDR1 and CDR2 are SGHNT and YENEEA. CDR3: CASSLVTNTEAFF. The CDR3 DNA reads TGTGCCAGCAGCTTAGTGACAAACACTGAAGCTTTCTTT.

The rearrangement links TRBV5-1 to TRBJ2-7; 9 nucleotides match TRBD2. This CDR3 comprises 14 residues. Trimming removed 2 bases from V and 4 bases from J; junction bases left unmatched: 4. CDR1 and CDR2 from the germline V gene are SGHRS and YFSETQ. The CDR3 sequence is CASSFGGGAYEQYF. CDR3 DNA: TGCGCCAGCAGCTTCGGCGGGGGGGCGTACGAGCAGTACTTC. The variable domain in full, completed from reference TRBV5-1 and TRBJ2-7, reads KAGVTQTPRYLIKTRGQQVTLSCSPISGHRSVSWYQQTPGQGLQFLFEYFSETQRNKGNFPGRFSGRQFSNSRSEMNVSTLELGDSALYLCASSFGGGAYEQYFGPGTRLTVT.

The rearrangement uses TRBV5-1 and TRBJ2-7; 9 bases line up with TRBD2. Per germline, CDR1 SGHRS and CDR2 YFSETQ. Losses at the gene ends were 0 bases for V and 6 bases for J; bases not matched to a gene: 7. This CDR3 contains 15 residues. The CDR3 loop reads CASSLVASGAIEQYF. DNA of the CDR3: TGCGCCAGCAGCTTGGTGGCTAGCGGGGCCATCGAGCAGTACTTC. Filled out from reference TRBV5-1 and TRBJ2-7, the complete variable domain reads KAGVTQTPRYLIKTRGQQVTLSCSPISGHRSVSWYQQTPGQGLQFLFEYFSETQRNKGNFPGRFSGRQFSNSRSEMNVSTLELGDSALYLCASSLVASGAIEQYFGPGTRLTVT.

V usage is TRBV3-1 (or the pseudogene TRBV3-2) and J usage is TRBJ1-6; 7 nucleotides line up with TRBD1. The CDR3 extends over 15 amino acids. The V segment lost 4 bases and the J segment 14 bases; nucleotides outside the gene matches: 14. Germline CDR1 LGHDT, CDR2 YNNKEL (reference sequence). CDR3 residues: CASSRAGQAIGSLHF. The CDR3 coding sequence is TGTGCCAGCAGCCGCGCCGGACAGGCAATTGGATCCCTCCACTTT.

This sequence joins TRBV2 and TRBJ2-5, with unresolved D. Germline V gene sequence: CDR1 SNHLY, CDR2 FYNNEI. The CDR3 spans 8 residues. The germline V and J ends were trimmed by 9 bases and 11 bases, with 7 bases remaining between them. CDR3 bases: TGTGCCAGTGGTCGGCAGTACTTC. Translated: CASGRQYF.

The gene calls are TRBV6-2 or TRBV6-3 and TRBJ1-5, with 9 positions matching TRBD1. Germline values: CDR1 MNHEY, CDR2 SVGEGT. CDR3 size: 15 residues. V was clipped by 5 bases and J by 2 bases; unmatched bases: 4. CDR3 DNA: TGTGCCAGCAGTCCGAGGGACAGGGGCAATCAGCCCCAGCATTTT. Its translation is CASSPRDRGNQPQHF.

The chain couples TRBV7-8 to TRBJ1-4; 7 bases match TRBD1. V shed 5 bases and J 0 bases; nucleotides not matched to a gene: 3. The CDR3 totals 15 residues. CDR1 is SGHVS and CDR2 is FQNEAQ in the germline V gene. The CDR3, as DNA: TGTGCCAGCAGCGGGGACAGTGCAACTAATGAAAAACTGTTTTTT. Amino acid sequence: CASSGDSATNEKLFF. Full variable domain (missing parts from reference TRBV7-8 and TRBJ1-4): GAGVSQSPRYKVAKRGQDVALRCDPISGHVSLFWYQQALGQGPEFLTYFQNEAQLDKSGLPSDRFFAERPEGSVSTLKIQRTQQEDSAVYLCASSGDSATNEKLFFGSGTQLSVL.

This clone appeared a single time. The chain is built from TRBV29-1 and TRBJ2-2; 10 bases align to TRBD2. V lost 6 bases to trimming and J lost 4 bases; unmatched junction nucleotides: 2. Germline CDR1 is SQVTM and CDR2 is ANQGSEA. This CDR3 is 13 amino acids long. CDR3 nucleotide sequence: TGCAGCGTAAGCGGGGGGGGCACCGGGGAGCTGTTTTTT. Translating it yields CSVSGGGTGELFF.

This rearrangement joins TRBV5-4 to TRBJ2-5; D is uncertain. CDR1 is SGHNT, CDR2 YYREEE, per germline (reference sequence). Trimming stripped 3 bases from V and 5 bases from J, with 8 bases between. This CDR3 has 12 residues. The CDR3 DNA follows: TGTGCCAGCAGCTCCAGCGTGGAGACCCAGTACTTC. Amino acids: CASSSSVETQYF.

The V and J genes are TRBV25-1 and TRBJ2-6; a possible D gene is TRBD1 (6 bases). Looked up from germline, CDR1 is MGHDK and CDR2 is SYGVNS. The CDR3 length is 17 residues. The V gene lost 2 bases and the J gene lost 0 bases, with 11 bases spanning the gap. DNA of the CDR3: TGTGCCAGCAGTGAACCGACGACAGGCTCTGGGGCCAACGTCCTGACTTTC. Translation: CASSEPTTGSGANVLTF. Full variable domain (rest looked up from reference TRBV25-1 and TRBJ2-6): EADIYQTPRYLVIGTGKKITLECSQTMGHDKMYWYQQDPGMELHLIHYSYGVNSTEKGDLSSESTVSRIRTEHFPLTLESARPSHTSQYLCASSEPTTGSGANVLTFGAGSRLTVL.

The rearrangement links TRBV9 to TRBJ2-7; TRBD2 might be the D (7 bases). The germline CDR1 and CDR2 sequences are SGDLS and YYNGEE. The V end lost 6 bases, the J end lost 4 bases, and 20 bases lay between the germline ends. This CDR3 is built from 15 residues. In nucleotides, the CDR3 is TGTGCCAGCACCCGAATGGGGGGGGCATCGTACGAGCAGTACTTC. Translating gives CASTRMGGASYEQYF.

The rearrangement uses TRBV7-3 and TRBJ1-5; 9 bases map to TRBD1. Germline CDR1 is SGHTA and CDR2 is FQGTGA. J was trimmed by 0 bases and V by 5 bases; bases with no gene match: 8. The CDR3 length is 17 residues. CDR3: CASSRMWDRDSNQPQHF. In DNA, the CDR3 is TGTGCCAGCAGCCGTATGTGGGACAGGGATAGCAATCAGCCCCAGCATTTT.